A selection of T cell receptor beta chains follows, all from one sample in a study of blood T cell repertoires in COVID-19. Profiled with immunoSEQ multiplex PCR; TCRdb holds only in-frame clones, not every one. The table records over 100,000 clones, more than 80% of them present only once. Sample: peripheral blood. The source of these receptors is a man aged 40-49 years with acute or convalescent COVID-19. The CDR3 runs from the conserved cysteine through the conserved F or W. A D gene is named only where the DNA matches it firmly. Rows give clone size only sometimes, using once, few, many, or a class for an expanded clone.

14	TRBD2	TRBV11-2	TRBJ2-5	few	CASSLLAGGETQYF	TGTGCCAGCAGCTTACTAGCGGGAGGAGAGACCCAGTACTTC
14	-	TRBV4-2	TRBJ1-2	-	CASSPEGHNYGYTF	TGTGCCAGCAGCCCGGAGGGGCATAACTATGGCTACACCTTC
15	-	TRBV6-5	TRBJ2-2	-	CASSYLFQNTGELFF	TGTGCCAGCAGTTACTTGTTCCAGAACACCGGGGAGCTGTTTTTT
14	TRBD1	TRBV5-1	TRBJ1-1	-	CASSKSQGAREAFF	TGCGCCAGCAGCAAAAGTCAGGGGGCGCGGGAAGCTTTCTTT
16	TRBD1	TRBV7-9	TRBJ1-5	-	CASSLDGTGGYQPQHF	TGTGCCAGCAGCTTAGACGGGACAGGGGGCTATCAGCCCCAGCATTTT
15	-	TRBV19	TRBJ1-2	once	CASSIGGPMAYGYTF	TGTGCCAGTAGTATCGGAGGCCCGATGGCCTATGGCTACACCTTC
14	-	TRBV6-1	TRBJ2-4	-	CASSERLVRNIQYF	TGTGCCAGCAGTGAAAGGCTAGTGAGGAACATTCAGTACTTC
14	-	TRBV6-2/TRBV6-3	TRBJ1-2	-	CASSQSIFNYGYTF	TGTGCCAGCAGCCAGTCTATTTTCAACTATGGCTACACCTTC
13	-	TRBV6-5	TRBJ2-1	-	CASRMGLFNEQFF	TGTGCCAGCAGAATGGGACTCTTCAATGAGCAGTTCTTC
16	TRBD2	TRBV9	TRBJ2-3	-	CASSVGAGDSTDTQYF	TGTGCCAGCAGCGTAGGAGCGGGGGACAGCACAGATACGCAGTATTTT
14	-	TRBV10-2	TRBJ2-4	-	CASSEAGTKNIQYF	TGCGCCAGCAGTGAGGCCGGGACCAAAAACATTCAGTACTTC
14	-	TRBV7-9	TRBJ2-7	-	CASSLVLEPYEQYF	TGTGCCAGCAGCTTAGTTCTGGAGCCCTACGAGCAGTACTTC
16	-	TRBV4-3	TRBJ1-2	-	CASSQDRPPGGYGYTF	TGCGCCAGCAGCCAAGATCGTCCTCCCGGAGGCTATGGCTACACCTTC
14	-	TRBV11-3	TRBJ2-5	once	CASSGRLNQETQYF	TGTGCCAGCAGCGGCAGGCTCAACCAAGAGACCCAGTACTTC
14	-	TRBV5-1	TRBJ1-1	-	CASSLAWLNTEAFF	TGCGCCAGCAGCTTGGCTTGGCTCAACACTGAAGCTTTCTTT
15	-	TRBV6-5	TRBJ1-1	-	CASRTTGTPNTEAFF	TGTGCCAGCAGAACAACCGGGACACCGAACACTGAAGCTTTCTTT
14	-	TRBV11-2	TRBJ1-3	-	CASSPERVGNTIYF	TGTGCCAGCAGCCCCGAGAGGGTCGGAAACACCATATATTTT
15	-	TRBV18	TRBJ1-2	-	CASSPPYGRVDGYTF	TGTGCCAGCTCACCACCGTACGGCAGGGTGGACGGCTACACCTTC
14	TRBD1	TRBV19	TRBJ1-5	-	CASSAAGGNQPQHF	TGTGCCAGTAGTGCAGCAGGGGGGAATCAGCCCCAGCATTTT
14	-	TRBV7-3	TRBJ1-2	-	CASSPQGINYGYTF	TGTGCCAGCAGCCCGCAGGGGATAAACTATGGCTACACCTTC
12	-	TRBV6-5	TRBJ1-1	once	CASRIANTEAFF	TGTGCCAGCAGGATAGCGAACACTGAAGCTTTCTTT
18	TRBD2	TRBV10-3	TRBJ2-1	-	CAIGAGVTSGRAVDEQFF	TGTGCCATCGGGGCCGGGGTTACTAGCGGGAGGGCCGTCGATGAGCAGTTCTTC
16	TRBD1	TRBV15	TRBJ1-1	-	CATSRDQGTGRTEAFF	TGTGCCACCAGCAGAGATCAGGGGACAGGGAGGACTGAAGCTTTCTTT
14	-	TRBV11-2	TRBJ1-4	-	CASSMTREGEKLFF	TGTGCCAGCAGCATGACACGGGAAGGAGAAAAACTGTTTTTT
15	TRBD2	TRBV3-1/TRBV3-2	TRBJ2-3	-	CASSPPSGSTDTQYF	TGTGCCAGCAGCCCTCCTAGCGGGAGCACAGATACGCAGTATTTT
13	-	TRBV6-5	TRBJ2-4	-	CASSSLTENIQYF	TGTGCCAGCAGTTCCCTAACGGAAAACATTCAGTACTTC
18	TRBD2	TRBV10-2	TRBJ2-1	once	CASSETSGGAGPYNEQFF	TGCGCCAGCAGTGAGACTAGCGGGGGGGCGGGTCCCTACAATGAGCAGTTCTTC
15	TRBD1	TRBV6-2/TRBV6-3	TRBJ2-1	-	CASSYSGQTFDEQFF	TGTGCCAGCAGCTACTCGGGACAGACCTTTGATGAGCAGTTCTTC
16	TRBD2	TRBV6-4	TRBJ2-1	-	CASSDSGGRGANEQFF	TGTGCCAGCAGTGACTCGGGCGGGAGGGGGGCAAATGAGCAGTTCTTC
12	-	TRBV5-1	TRBJ1-1	-	CASSLVGGEAFF	TGCGCCAGCAGCTTGGTTGGGGGGGAAGCTTTCTTT
19	TRBD2	TRBV9	TRBJ2-3	-	CASSVGVPLGLPSTDTQYF	TGTGCCAGCAGCGTAGGAGTCCCACTGGGACTACCCTCCACAGATACGCAGTATTTT
13	-	TRBV6-5	TRBJ1-1	-	CAFRAPGSVEAFF	TGTGCCTTCCGGGCACCGGGGAGTGTTGAAGCTTTCTTT
11	-	TRBV20-1	TRBJ1-6	-	CSARDRDENHF	TGCAGTGCTAGAGACCGGGATGAGAACCACTTT
14	-	TRBV6-5	TRBJ1-5	-	CASSPRGENQPQHF	TGTGCCAGCAGCCCCCGGGGGGAGAATCAGCCCCAGCATTTT
16	-	TRBV5-5	TRBJ1-3	-	CASSPDTSLSGNTIYF	TGTGCCAGCAGCCCGGACACCTCTCTCTCTGGAAACACCATATATTTT
14	-	TRBV6-5	TRBJ2-7	-	CASSYGRGVHEQYF	TGTGCCAGCAGTTACGGGCGGGGTGTCCACGAGCAGTACTTC
14	-	TRBV10-1	TRBJ2-2	-	CARSEGGGTGELFF	TGCGCCCGCAGTGAGGGGGGGGGTACCGGGGAGCTGTTTTTT
14	TRBD2	TRBV18	TRBJ2-1	-	CASSRPGLADEQFF	TGTGCCAGCTCACGCCCGGGACTAGCGGATGAGCAGTTCTTC
16	-	TRBV7-9	TRBJ1-2	-	CASSFSRQGKAYGYTF	TGTGCCAGCAGTTTTAGTCGGCAGGGGAAGGCCTATGGCTACACCTTC
13	-	TRBV19	TRBJ1-2	-	CASTRTEPSGYTF	TGTGCCAGTACTCGGACAGAGCCGAGTGGCTACACCTTC
14	-	TRBV10-1	TRBJ1-1	-	CASSDGGSVTEAFF	TGCGCCAGCAGTGACGGGGGGTCAGTAACTGAAGCTTTCTTT
12	-	TRBV10-2	TRBJ1-2	-	CASSAGDYGYTF	TGCGCCAGCAGTGCGGGGGATTACGGCTACACCTTC
14	-	TRBV5-5	TRBJ1-2	-	CASSLGDRNYGYTF	TGTGCCAGCAGCTTGGGCGACAGAAACTATGGCTACACCTTC
15	TRBD2	TRBV7-6	TRBJ2-5	-	CASSLGGGVYETQYF	TGTGCCAGCAGCTTAGGGGGAGGGGTTTACGAGACCCAGTACTTC
13	TRBD1	TRBV19	TRBJ1-2	-	CASSRDSVDGYTF	TGTGCCAGTAGTAGGGACAGTGTGGATGGCTACACCTTC
14	TRBD1	TRBV10-3	TRBJ1-1	once	CAIMTGGLSTEAFF	TGTGCCATCATGACAGGGGGCTTGAGCACTGAAGCTTTCTTT
15	-	TRBV5-1	TRBJ1-5	-	CASSLAGSGNQPQHF	TGCGCCAGCAGCTTGGCAGGCAGTGGCAATCAGCCCCAGCATTTT
16	TRBD2	TRBV4-2	TRBJ2-7	once	CASSQIGTSGGYEQYF	TGTGCCAGCAGCCAGATCGGGACTAGCGGGGGGTACGAGCAGTACTTC
15	TRBD1	TRBV7-9	TRBJ1-3	-	CASSSTRQGGNTIYF	TGTGCCAGCAGCTCCACCCGACAGGGTGGAAACACCATATATTTT
14	TRBD1	TRBV5-6	TRBJ1-5	few	CASSQTGGGQPQHF	TGTGCCAGCAGCCAGACAGGGGGCGGTCAGCCCCAGCATTTT
12	-	TRBV12-3/TRBV12-4	TRBJ2-7	-	CASSLAGNEQYF	TGTGCCAGCAGTTTAGCCGGGAACGAGCAGTACTTC
15	TRBD1	TRBV5-6	TRBJ2-1	-	CASSGGQGDYNEQFF	TGTGCCAGCAGCGGTGGACAGGGTGACTACAATGAGCAGTTCTTC
13	-	TRBV15	TRBJ1-2	-	CATSPEVNYGYTF	TGTGCCACCAGCCCTGAGGTGAACTATGGCTACACCTTC